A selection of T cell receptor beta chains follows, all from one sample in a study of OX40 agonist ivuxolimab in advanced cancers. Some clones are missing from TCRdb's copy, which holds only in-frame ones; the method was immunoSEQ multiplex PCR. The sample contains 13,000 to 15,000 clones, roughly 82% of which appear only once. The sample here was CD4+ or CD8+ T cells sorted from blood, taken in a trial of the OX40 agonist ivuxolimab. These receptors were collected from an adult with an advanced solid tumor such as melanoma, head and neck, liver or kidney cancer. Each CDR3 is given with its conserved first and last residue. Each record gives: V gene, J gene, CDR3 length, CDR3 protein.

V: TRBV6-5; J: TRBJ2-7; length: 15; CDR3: CASSSPAGNPDEQYF
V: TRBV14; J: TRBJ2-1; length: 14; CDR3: CASSQGGTYNEQFF
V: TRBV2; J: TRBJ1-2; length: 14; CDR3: CASSSSDTIYGYTF
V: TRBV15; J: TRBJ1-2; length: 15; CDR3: CATSSGTGLFYGYTF
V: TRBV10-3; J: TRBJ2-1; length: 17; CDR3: CAIREGSSRGDYNEQFF
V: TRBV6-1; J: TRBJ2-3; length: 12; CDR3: CASSEVGDTQYF
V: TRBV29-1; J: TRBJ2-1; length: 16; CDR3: CSVEGVLAGLGNEQFF
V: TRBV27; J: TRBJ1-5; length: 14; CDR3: CASTLPGFGQPQHF
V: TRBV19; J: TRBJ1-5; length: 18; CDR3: CASSTYLDGSYSNQPQHF
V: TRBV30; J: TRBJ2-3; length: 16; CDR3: CAWRLGLAGESATQYF
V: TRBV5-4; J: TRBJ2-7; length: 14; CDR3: CASSEGLAFGEQYF
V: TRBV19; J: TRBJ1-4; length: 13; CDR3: CASRGGRGEKLFF
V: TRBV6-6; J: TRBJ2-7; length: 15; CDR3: CASRVGGLSSYEQYF
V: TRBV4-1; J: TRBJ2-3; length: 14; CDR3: CASSPTRGTDTQYF
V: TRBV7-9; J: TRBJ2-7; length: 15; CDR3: CASSSGAGSSGEQYF
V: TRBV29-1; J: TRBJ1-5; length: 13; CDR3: CSVVGVSNQPQHF
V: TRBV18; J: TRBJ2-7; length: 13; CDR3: CASSPPTRGEQYF